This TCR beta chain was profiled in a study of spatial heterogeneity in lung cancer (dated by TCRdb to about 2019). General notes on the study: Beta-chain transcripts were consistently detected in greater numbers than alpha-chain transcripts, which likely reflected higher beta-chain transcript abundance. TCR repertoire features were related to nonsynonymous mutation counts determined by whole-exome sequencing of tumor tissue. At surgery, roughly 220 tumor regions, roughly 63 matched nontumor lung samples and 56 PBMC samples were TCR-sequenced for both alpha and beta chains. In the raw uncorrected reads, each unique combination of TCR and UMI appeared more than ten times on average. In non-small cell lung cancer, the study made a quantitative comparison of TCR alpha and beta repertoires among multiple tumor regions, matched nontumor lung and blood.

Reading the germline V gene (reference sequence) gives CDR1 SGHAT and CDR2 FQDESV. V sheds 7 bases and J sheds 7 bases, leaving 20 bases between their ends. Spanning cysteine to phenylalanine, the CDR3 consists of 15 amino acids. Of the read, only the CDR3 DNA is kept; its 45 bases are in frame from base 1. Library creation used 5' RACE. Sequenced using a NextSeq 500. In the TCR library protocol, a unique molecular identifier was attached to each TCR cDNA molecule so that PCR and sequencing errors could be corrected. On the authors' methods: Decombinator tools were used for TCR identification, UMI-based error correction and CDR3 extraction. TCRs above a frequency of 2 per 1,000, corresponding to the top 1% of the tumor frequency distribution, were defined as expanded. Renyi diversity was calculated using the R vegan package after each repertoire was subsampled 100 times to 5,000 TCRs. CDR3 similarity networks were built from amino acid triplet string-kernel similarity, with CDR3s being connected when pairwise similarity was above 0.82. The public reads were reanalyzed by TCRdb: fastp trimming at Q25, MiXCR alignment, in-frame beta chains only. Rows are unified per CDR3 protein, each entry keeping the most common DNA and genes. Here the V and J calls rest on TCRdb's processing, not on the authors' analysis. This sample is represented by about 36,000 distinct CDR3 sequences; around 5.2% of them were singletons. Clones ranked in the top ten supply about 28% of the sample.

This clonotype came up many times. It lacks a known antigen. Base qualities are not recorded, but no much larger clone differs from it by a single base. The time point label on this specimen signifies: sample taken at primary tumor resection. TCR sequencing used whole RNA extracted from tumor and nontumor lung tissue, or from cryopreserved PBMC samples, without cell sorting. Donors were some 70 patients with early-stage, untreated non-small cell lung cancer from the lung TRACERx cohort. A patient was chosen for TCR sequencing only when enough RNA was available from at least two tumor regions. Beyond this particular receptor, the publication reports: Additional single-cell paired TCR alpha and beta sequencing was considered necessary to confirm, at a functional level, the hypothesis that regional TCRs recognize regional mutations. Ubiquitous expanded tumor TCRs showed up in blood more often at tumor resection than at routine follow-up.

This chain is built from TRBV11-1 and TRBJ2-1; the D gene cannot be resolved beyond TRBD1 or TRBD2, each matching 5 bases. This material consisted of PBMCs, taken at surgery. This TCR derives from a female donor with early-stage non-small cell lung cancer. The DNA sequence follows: TGTGCCAGCACCCATCGGTCAGAGGGGTCAAATGAGCAGTTCTTC. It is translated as CASTHRSEGSNEQFF.